A selection of T cell receptor beta chains follows, all from one sample in a study of T cell changes during pregnancy in multiple sclerosis. Data came from immunoSEQ multiplex PCR; TCRdb stores just in-frame clones and leaves some out. The sample has tens of thousands of clones, just over 90% seen once. The sample was CD4+ T cells from peripheral blood mononuclear cells, taken before pregnancy. The receptors stem from a female donor with multiple sclerosis, enrolled in a pregnancy study. Each CDR3 is given without its conserved first and last residue. The D gene is left open where the match is weak. Rows may omit the clone size; those that give it use once, few, many or a size class.

d_call v_call clone_size cdr3_aa
. TRBV4-3 few ASSQYEGSTGELF
. TRBV7-2 . ASSSDGRGEQY
TRBD2 TRBV11-3 . ASSSISGTAPYEQY
TRBD2 TRBV28 . ASVSWAGGGYNEQF
TRBD2 TRBV5-4 . ASSPSGRMGETQY
. TRBV7-9 . ASSLGGPANSNQPQH
. TRBV15 . ATSREWGVYSNQPQH
TRBD1 TRBV28 . ASSNSPGQGNTEAF
. TRBV21-1 . ASSKNPSVSGGPTCETQY
TRBD2 TRBV5-1 . ASSQGTGTSGAEQF
TRBD2 TRBV11-2 . ASSLIGGGSQETQY
TRBD2 TRBV9 . ASSPQLAGVNEQF
TRBD1 TRBV7-9 once ASSYLTGTGVFEQY
TRBD2 TRBV5-6 . ASSLAVGLAGGHEQY
. TRBV7-2 . ASSSGGYNQPQH
. TRBV5-6 . ASSLWGVGGGYEQY
TRBD1 TRBV7-2 . ASSARQGLYEQY
. TRBV4-1 . ASSQGVGANQPQH
. TRBV7-2 . ASSLVRNQPQH
TRBD1 TRBV7-9 . ASSLGQGALSGANVLT
. TRBV9 . ASSPNGSPENEQF
TRBD2 TRBV11-2 . ASSLSGTLYEQY
. TRBV7-8 . ASSLAGATSNQPQH
TRBD1 TRBV14 . ASSLGQVPQY
. TRBV7-2 . ASSYSGSRGEQF
TRBD1 TRBV4-3 . ASSQFRDRNNYGYT
TRBD2 TRBV6-5 . ASSSGLAGGGETQY
. TRBV19 . ASSTSGGSINEQF
. TRBV28 . ASSQTGTPALEQY
. TRBV29-1 . SVKKAARNYEQY
TRBD1 TRBV7-2 once ASSLATGVQGYT
. TRBV7-3 . ASSSDSQGNTEAF
. TRBV5-1 once ASSLGQVGLKNTEAF
TRBD2 TRBV4-2 once ASSQVAGGGLIQY
TRBD2 TRBV11-2 once ASSLQGLAGTEQY
. TRBV9 . ASSPRWQGTDTQY
. TRBV6-5 . ASSYLTGSPWETQY
TRBD1 TRBV5-1 . ASSLYTGTGSPEQY
. TRBV21-1 . ASSKALRQGKVGEQY
TRBD1 TRBV19 . ASSLLPGQSNQPQH
TRBD1 TRBV28 . ASRDPDRGAEQY
. TRBV5-1 . ASSLDPAEGSGNTIY
. TRBV5-4 . ASSLPQGGTEAF
TRBD1 TRBV5-1 . ASSFLPGTDTGELF
. TRBV19 . ASSIDRPTYNEQF
TRBD1 TRBV25-1 once ASSELRGDSTTYGYT
. TRBV7-9 . ASRTISGTDTQY
TRBD1 TRBV28 . ASSLSPRGRGWGYNEQF
TRBD2 TRBV5-1 . ASSLGGGRARETQY
TRBD1 TRBV6-5 . ASSRRTGQAYEQY